This TCR beta chain was captured in a study of T cells in Graves' hyperthyroidism and ophthalmopathy. Authors of the study amplified TCR beta CDR3 regions from RNA transcripts. Primed by the HTBI set, a first-round RT-PCR was run on the TCR CDR3. TCRdb passed the multiplex PCR reads through MiXCR, listing each CDR3 protein once. The data hold around 500,000 distinct CDR3 sequences, with about 15% observed a single time. V lost 2 bases, J lost 2 bases, and 9 bases lay in between. The CDR3 is 14 amino acids. From germline, CDR1 is SGDLS and CDR2 YYNGEE. The chain combines TRBV9 with TRBJ2-3, with D perhaps TRBD2 (5 bases). Source material: blood. This receptor was obtained from a woman in her 30s with Graves' ophthalmopathy. CDR3 loop: CASSVERTTDTQYF. CDR3 nucleotides: TGTGCCAGCAGCGTCGAGCGGACCACAGATACGCAGTATTTT.